This T cell receptor (beta chain) originates from a study of T cell responses to AZD1222 COVID-19 vaccine. A few counts support this clone. This table comes from immunoSEQ multiplex PCR, and its TCRdb copy is limited to in-frame clones, with some not included. The sample consists of 150,000 to 160,000 clones, 88% of them appearing once. Trimming left V 6 bases short and J 0 bases short, with 14 bases between. Germline V lookup: CDR1 MNHEY, CDR2 SVGAGI. The CDR3 has 15 amino acids. The sequences come from peripheral blood, collected after recovery from COVID-19. The chain employs TRBV6-5 and TRBJ1-2; D ambiguous. The receptor was derived from an adult who had recovered from COVID-19. Written as DNA, the CDR3 is TGTGCCAGCAGCGGAATGCCCTCGACTAACTATGGCTACACCTTC. As protein: CASSGMPSTNYGYTF.